The 16 T cell receptor beta chains listed next were all sequenced from one sample in a study of T cells in Graves' hyperthyroidism and ophthalmopathy. The CDR3 regions of TCR beta were amplified from RNA transcripts. HTBI primers were used for first-round RT-PCR of the TCR CDR3. TCRdb reprocessed the multiplex PCR reads with MiXCR, giving one entry per CDR3 protein. The data contain 45,000 or so distinct CDR3 sequences, 49% of them seen just once; the ten biggest clones take up about 30%. Sequences were obtained from peripheral blood or thyroid tissue (not recorded which). These receptors were obtained from a woman in her forties or fifties with Graves' hyperthyroidism.

This clonotype occurred many times. J is TRBJ2-5 and V is TRBV4-1; 8 bases are shared with TRBD1. The germline V gene has CDR1 MGHRA and CDR2 YSYEKL. J was trimmed by 1 base and V by 2 bases; bases with no gene match: 9. The CDR3 sequence is 17 residues long. CDR3 bases: TGCGCCAGCAGCCAATTTCCTCAGACAGGGGTCCAAGAGACCCAGTACTTC. It codes for CASSQFPQTGVQETQYF.

This clonotype has ten or more counts. The J gene is TRBJ2-5, the V gene TRBV7-8; D possibly corresponds to TRBD2 (5 bases). The CDR3 totals 16 residues. V gave up 5 bases and J gave up 0 bases, with 16 bases separating them. The germline V gene encodes CDR1 SGHVS and CDR2 FQNEAQ. This CDR3 reads CASSTSRRANQETQYF. In DNA form, the CDR3 reads TGTGCCAGCAGCACGTCTCGGCGGGCCAACCAAGAGACCCAGTACTTC.

This clonotype was picked up many times. This chain links TRBV28 with TRBJ1-1, with 7 bases matching TRBD1. J was trimmed by 1 base and V by 4 bases; bases with no gene match: 6. Per germline, CDR1 MDHEN and CDR2 SYDVKM. This CDR3 is built from 15 residues. CDR3 sequence: CASSYYGQANTEAFF. Written as DNA, the CDR3 is TGTGCCAGCAGTTACTACGGACAGGCGAACACTGAAGCTTTCTTT.

This chain joins TRBV6-5 and TRBJ1-1, with D tentatively TRBD1 (5 bases). This CDR3 region has 15 residues. The germline V and J ends were trimmed by 2 bases and 1 base, with 11 bases remaining between them. Germline CDR1 MNHEY, CDR2 SVGAGI. The CDR3 sequence is CASSYGAGTNTEAFF. The CDR3 coding sequence is TGTGCCAGCAGTTACGGCGCAGGGACGAACACTGAAGCTTTCTTT.

Remarks on this clonotype: A read error may account for a junction end that differs from germline. The V gene is TRBV12-3 or TRBV12-4, the J gene TRBJ2-2; 9 bases map to TRBD2. This CDR3 is built from 15 residues. The CDR3 DNA follows: TGTGCCAGCAAGTCGGGGACTAGCTGGAACCGGGGAGCTGTTTTT. Its protein product is CASKSGTSWNRGAVF.

Worth noting for this clonotype: A junction end diverges from the germline sequence, so it may reflect a read error. This chain uses TRBV10-3 with TRBJ1-4; D is perhaps TRBD1 (5 bases). CDR1 is ENHRY, CDR2 SYGVKD, per germline. There are 13 residues in the CDR3. The CDR3 spells CAINERGLEKLFF. CDR3 coding DNA: TGTGCCATCAATGAGAGGGGATTGGAAAAACTGTTTTTT.

Of note for this clonotype: One junction end disagrees with the germline gene, perhaps due to a read error. The chain combines TRBV5-1 with TRBJ2-3; possibly TRBD1 or TRBD2 for D (5 bases each). Germline loops: CDR1 SGHRS, CDR2 YFSETQ. The CDR3 has 14 residues. The CDR3 protein is CVSVGTPSTDTQYF. The CDR3 DNA is TGCGTCAGCGTCGGGACCCCCAGCACAGATACGCAGTATTTT.

This clonotype was counted ten times or more. This CDR3 is CASSQTGTGTRPLHF. The CDR3 region has the DNA TGCGCCAGCAGCCAGACCGGGACAGGGACAAGACCCCTCCACTTT. The chain employs TRBV4-3 and TRBJ1-6; 9 bases match TRBD1. Trimming took 3 bases from V and 12 from J; bases not matched to a gene: 9. This CDR3 contains 15 residues. CDR1 LGHNA and CDR2 YSLEER come from the germline V gene.

As for this clonotype: This could be a read error, since a much larger clone is one nucleotide away. The CDR3 nucleotides read TGTGCCAGCAATCCTCGAAGCAATCAGCCCCAGCATTTT. Translated, it gives CASNPRSNQPQHF. The chain employs TRBV2 and TRBJ1-5; D unresolved. The CDR3 has 13 amino acids. Trimming removed 7 bases at V and 1 base at J, with 8 bases between. Germline CDR1 is SNHLY and CDR2 is FYNNEI. Based on the CDR3 plus reference TRBV2 and TRBJ1-5, the full variable domain is EPEVTQTPSHQVTQMGQEVILRCVPISNHLYFYWYRQILGQKVEFLVSFYNNEISEKSEIFDDQFSVERPDGSNFTLKIRSTKLEDSAMYFCASNPRSNQPQHFGDGTRLSIL.

The chain recombines TRBV24-1 with TRBJ2-2, with D unresolved. The CDR3 contains 13 residues. Germline lookup yields CDR1 KGHDR and CDR2 SFDVKD. Trimming removed 3 bases from V and 5 bases from J, with 6 bases in between. CDR3 loop: CATSDPQTGELFF. CDR3 nucleotides: TGTGCCACCAGTGATCCCCAGACCGGGGAGCTGTTTTTT.

This clonotype was picked up a small number of times. This sequence joins TRBV6-1 and TRBJ1-5, with D perhaps matching TRBD1 (6 bases). The V end was cut by 5 bases, the J end by 11 bases, with 22 bases between. The CDR3 is made up of 15 amino acids. The V gene's germline CDR1 is MNHNS and CDR2 SASEGT. The CDR3 coding sequence is TGTGCCAGCAGTTACGGGGGGCCAGCAGAGGAGACCCAGCATTTT. This encodes CASSYGGPAEETQHF.

CDR3 DNA: TGTGCCATCAGGGCCGCAGGGGGCGACTATGGCTACACCTCCGGTTCGGGGACCCAGTACTTC. As protein: CAIRAAGGDYGYTSGSGTQYF. The chain joins TRBV10-3 to TRBJ2-5; 8 positions agree with TRBD1. Germline lookup yields CDR1 ENHRY and CDR2 SYGVKD. Germline trimming cut 6 bases from V and 7 bases from J; bases unmatched to any gene: 31. The CDR3 runs 21 residues.

Ten or more counts support this clonotype. This chain links TRBV7-3 with TRBJ2-3; D uncertain. Germline V gene sequence: CDR1 SGHTA, CDR2 FQGTGA. Trimming removed 1 base from V and 2 bases from J, with 7 bases in between. This CDR3 comprises 14 residues. In DNA form, the CDR3 reads TGTGCCAGCAGCTTAAGGCCACACACAGATACGCAGTATTTT. Protein: CASSLRPHTDTQYF.

This clonotype was counted ten times or more. The chain couples TRBV6-1 to TRBJ1-2; D possibly corresponds to TRBD1 (5 bases). Germline-derived CDR1 and CDR2 are MNHNS and SASEGT. The ends were cut back, 2 bases at V and 4 bases at J, with 8 bases in the middle. This CDR3 comprises 13 residues. The CDR3 here is CASSESGSYGYTF. DNA of the CDR3: TGTGCCAGCAGTGAATCAGGGTCCTATGGCTACACCTTC.

This clonotype came up a few times. The chain has TRBV6-5 and TRBJ1-2; no firm D call. CDR1 is MNHEY, CDR2 SVGAGI, per germline. The V end was cut by 6 bases, the J end by 4 bases, with 12 bases between. This CDR3 has 13 residues. The CDR3 DNA reads TGTGCCAGCAGCAGACTTGTCAGCTATGGCTACACCTTC. Translation: CASSRLVSYGYTF.

V and J are TRBV10-3 and TRBJ2-7; 11 bases agree with TRBD1. V shed 8 bases and J 1 base; nucleotides not matched to a gene: 1. The CDR3 loop spans 13 amino acids. The germline V gene encodes CDR1 ENHRY and CDR2 SYGVKD. CDR3 DNA sequence: TGTGCCATCGGACAGGGGGCATCCTACGAGCAGTACTTC. Translating gives CAIGQGASYEQYF.